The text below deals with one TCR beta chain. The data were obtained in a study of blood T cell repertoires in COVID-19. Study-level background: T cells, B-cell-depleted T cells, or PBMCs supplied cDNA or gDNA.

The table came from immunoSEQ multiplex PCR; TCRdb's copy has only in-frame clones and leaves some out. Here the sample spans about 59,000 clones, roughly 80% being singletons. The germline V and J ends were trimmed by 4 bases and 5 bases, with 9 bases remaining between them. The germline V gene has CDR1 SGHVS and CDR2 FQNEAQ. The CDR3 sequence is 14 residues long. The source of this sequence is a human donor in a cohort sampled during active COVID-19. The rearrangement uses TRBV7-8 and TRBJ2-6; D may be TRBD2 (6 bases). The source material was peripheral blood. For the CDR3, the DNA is TGTGCCAGCAGCTCGGGAGAATGGGCCAACGTCCTGACTTTC. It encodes CASSSGEWANVLTF.